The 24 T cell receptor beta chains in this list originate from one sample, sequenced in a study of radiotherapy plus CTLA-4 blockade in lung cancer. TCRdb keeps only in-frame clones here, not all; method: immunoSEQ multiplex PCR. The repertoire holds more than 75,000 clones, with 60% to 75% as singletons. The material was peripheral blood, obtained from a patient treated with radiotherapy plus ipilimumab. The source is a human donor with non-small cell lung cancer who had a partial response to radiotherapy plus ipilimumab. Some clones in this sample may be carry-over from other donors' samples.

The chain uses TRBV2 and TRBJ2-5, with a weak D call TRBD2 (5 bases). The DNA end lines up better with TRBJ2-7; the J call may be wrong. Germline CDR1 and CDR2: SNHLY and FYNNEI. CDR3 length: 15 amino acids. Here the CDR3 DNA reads TGTGCCAGCAGTGTAATGAGGGAGCGGCTTCGCGAGCAGTACTTC. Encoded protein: CASSVMRERLREQYF.

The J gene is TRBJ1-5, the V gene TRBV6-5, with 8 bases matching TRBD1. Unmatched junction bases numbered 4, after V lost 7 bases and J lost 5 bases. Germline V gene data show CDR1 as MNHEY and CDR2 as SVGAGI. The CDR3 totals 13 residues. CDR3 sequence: CASKDRVDQPQHF. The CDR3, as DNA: TGTGCCAGCAAGGACAGGGTAGATCAGCCCCAGCATTTT.

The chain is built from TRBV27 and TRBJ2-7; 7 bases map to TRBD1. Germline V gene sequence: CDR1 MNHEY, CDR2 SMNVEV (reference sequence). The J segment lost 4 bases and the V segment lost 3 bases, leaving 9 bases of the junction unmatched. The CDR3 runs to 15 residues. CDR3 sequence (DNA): TGTGCCAGCAGTTTCCAGCCGGGACAGTTTTACGAGCAGTACTTC. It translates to CASSFQPGQFYEQYF.

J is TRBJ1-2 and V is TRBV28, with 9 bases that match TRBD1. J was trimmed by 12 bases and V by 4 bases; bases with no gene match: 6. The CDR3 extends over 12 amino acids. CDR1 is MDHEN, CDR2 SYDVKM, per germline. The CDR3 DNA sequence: TGTGCCAGCAGTTCGCCCGGGACAGGGAACACCTTC. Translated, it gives CASSSPGTGNTF.

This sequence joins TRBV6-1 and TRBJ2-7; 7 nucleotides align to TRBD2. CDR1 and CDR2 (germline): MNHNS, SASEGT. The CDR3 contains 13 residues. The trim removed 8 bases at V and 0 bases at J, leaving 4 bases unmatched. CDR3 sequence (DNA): TGTGCCAGCCAGCGGGGAAGCTCCTACGAGCAGTACTTC. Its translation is CASQRGSSYEQYF.

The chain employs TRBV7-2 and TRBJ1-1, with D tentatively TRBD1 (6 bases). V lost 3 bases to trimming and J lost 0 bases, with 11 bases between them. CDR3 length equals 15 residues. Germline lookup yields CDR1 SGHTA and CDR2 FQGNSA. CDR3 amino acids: CASSFETGLNTEAFF. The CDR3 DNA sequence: TGTGCCAGCAGCTTCGAAACAGGGTTGAACACTGAAGCTTTCTTT.

CDR3 region: CAISESVGIGNSPLHF. CDR3 coding DNA: TGTGCCATCAGTGAGTCTGTGGGTATCGGGAATTCACCCCTCCACTTT. The chain combines TRBV10-3 with TRBJ1-6; D not certain. The CDR3 is 16 amino acids. Trimming left V 0 bases short and J 7 bases short, with 13 bases between. Germline CDR1 and CDR2: ENHRY and SYGVKD.

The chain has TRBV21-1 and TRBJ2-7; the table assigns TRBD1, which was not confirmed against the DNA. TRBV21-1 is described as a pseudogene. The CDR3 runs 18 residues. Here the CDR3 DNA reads TGTGCCAGCAGCAAATACCCGAATACCGGGACAGGGGGCTACGAGCAGTACTTC. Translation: CASSKYPNTGTGGYEQYF.

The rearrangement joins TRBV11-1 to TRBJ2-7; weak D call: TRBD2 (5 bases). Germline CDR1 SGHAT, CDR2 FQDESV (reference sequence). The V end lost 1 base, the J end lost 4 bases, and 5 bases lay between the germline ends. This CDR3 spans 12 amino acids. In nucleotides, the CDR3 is TGTGCCAGCAGCTTAGGGAGGTACGAGCAGTACTTC. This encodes CASSLGRYEQYF.

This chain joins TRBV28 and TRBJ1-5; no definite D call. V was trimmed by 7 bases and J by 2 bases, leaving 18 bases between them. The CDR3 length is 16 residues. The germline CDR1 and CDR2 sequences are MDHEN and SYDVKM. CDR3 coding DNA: TGTGCCAGCAAGCCTGGCGTGAGGGTTGGCAATCAGCCCCAGCATTTT. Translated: CASKPGVRVGNQPQHF.

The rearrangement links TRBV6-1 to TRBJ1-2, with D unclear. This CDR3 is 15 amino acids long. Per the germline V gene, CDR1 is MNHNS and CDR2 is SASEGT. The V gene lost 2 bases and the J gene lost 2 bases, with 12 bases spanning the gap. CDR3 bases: TGTGCCAGCAGTGAATATGAACACCCAAACTATGGCTACACCTTC. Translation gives CASSEYEHPNYGYTF.

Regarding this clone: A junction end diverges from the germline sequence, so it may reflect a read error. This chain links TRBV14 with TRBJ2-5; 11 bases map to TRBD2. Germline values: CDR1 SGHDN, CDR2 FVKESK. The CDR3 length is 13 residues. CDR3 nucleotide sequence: TGTGCCAGCAGCCCACGGACTAGCGGGCCCGTACACTTC. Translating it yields CASSPRTSGPVHF.

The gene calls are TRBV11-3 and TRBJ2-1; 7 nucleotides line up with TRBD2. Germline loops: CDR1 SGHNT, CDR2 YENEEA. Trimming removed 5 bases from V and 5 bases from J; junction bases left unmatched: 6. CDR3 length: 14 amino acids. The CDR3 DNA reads TGTGCCAGCAGCCTAAGACTAGCCCACAATGAGCAGTTCTTC. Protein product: CASSLRLAHNEQFF.

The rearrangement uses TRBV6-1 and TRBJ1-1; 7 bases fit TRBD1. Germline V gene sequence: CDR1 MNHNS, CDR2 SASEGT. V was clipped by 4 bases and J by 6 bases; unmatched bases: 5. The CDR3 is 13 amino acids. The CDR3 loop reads CASSAEGAAEAFF. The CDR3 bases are TGTGCCAGCAGTGCGGAGGGGGCGGCTGAAGCTTTCTTT.

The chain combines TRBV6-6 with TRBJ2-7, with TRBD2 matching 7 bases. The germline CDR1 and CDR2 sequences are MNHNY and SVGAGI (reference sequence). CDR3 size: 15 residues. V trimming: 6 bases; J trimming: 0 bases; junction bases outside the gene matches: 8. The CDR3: CASSRDYSNSYEQYF. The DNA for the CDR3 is TGTGCCAGCAGCCGGGACTATTCGAACTCCTACGAGCAGTACTTC.

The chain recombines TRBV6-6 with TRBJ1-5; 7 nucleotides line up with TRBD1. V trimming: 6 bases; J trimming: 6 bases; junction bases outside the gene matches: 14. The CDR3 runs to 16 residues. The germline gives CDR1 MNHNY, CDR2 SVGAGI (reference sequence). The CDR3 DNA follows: TGTGCCAGCAGCCACATAGGGGCGACAGGGAGTCAGCCCCAGCATTTT. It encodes CASSHIGATGSQPQHF.

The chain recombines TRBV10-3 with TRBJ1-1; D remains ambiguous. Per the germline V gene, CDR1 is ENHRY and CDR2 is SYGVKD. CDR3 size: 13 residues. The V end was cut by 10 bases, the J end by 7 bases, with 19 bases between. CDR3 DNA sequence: TGTGCCACCAAGGGTTACAGCGGCCTTGAAGCTTTCTTT. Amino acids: CATKGYSGLEAFF.

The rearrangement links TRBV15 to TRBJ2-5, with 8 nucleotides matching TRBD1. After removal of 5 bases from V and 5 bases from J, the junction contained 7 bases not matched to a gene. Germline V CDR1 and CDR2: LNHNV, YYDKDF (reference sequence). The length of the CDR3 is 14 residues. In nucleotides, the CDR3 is TGTGCCACCAGCCGTGACAGGGGTTCGGAGACCCAGTACTTC. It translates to CATSRDRGSETQYF.

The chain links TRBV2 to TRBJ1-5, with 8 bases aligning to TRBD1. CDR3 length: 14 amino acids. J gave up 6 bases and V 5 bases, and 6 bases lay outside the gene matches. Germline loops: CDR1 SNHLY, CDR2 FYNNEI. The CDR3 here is CASSMDRARQPQHF. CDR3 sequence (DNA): TGTGCCAGCAGTATGGACAGGGCTCGTCAGCCCCAGCATTTT.

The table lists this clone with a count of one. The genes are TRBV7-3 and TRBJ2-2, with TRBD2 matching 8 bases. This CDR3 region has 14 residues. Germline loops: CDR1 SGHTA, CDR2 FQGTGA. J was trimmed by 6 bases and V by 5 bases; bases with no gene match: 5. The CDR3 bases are TGTGCCAGCAGCGCCGGACTAGCCTCCGGGGAGCTGTTTTTT. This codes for CASSAGLASGELFF.

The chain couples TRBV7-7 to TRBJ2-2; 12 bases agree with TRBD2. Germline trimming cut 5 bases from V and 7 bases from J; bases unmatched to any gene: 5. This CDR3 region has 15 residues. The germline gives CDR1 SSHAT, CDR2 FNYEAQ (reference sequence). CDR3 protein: CASSRLAGVDGELFF. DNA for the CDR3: TGTGCCAGCAGCCGACTAGCGGGAGTAGACGGGGAGCTGTTTTTT. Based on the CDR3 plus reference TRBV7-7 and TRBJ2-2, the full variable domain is GAGVSQSPRYKVTKRGQDVTLRCDPISSHATLYWYQQALGQGPEFLTYFNYEAQPDKSGLPSDRFSAERPEGSISTLTIQRTEQRDSAMYRCASSRLAGVDGELFFGEGSRLTVL.

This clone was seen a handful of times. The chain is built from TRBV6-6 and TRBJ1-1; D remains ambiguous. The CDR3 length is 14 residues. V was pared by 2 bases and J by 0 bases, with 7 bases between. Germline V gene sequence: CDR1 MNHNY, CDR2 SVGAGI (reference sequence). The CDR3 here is CASSYGRLNTEAFF. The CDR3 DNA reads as TGTGCCAGCAGTTACGGCAGGTTGAACACTGAAGCTTTCTTT.

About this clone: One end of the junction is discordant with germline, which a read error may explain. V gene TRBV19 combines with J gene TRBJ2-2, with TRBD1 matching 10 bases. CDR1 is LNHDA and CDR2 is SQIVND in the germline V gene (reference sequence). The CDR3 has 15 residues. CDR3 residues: CASSIWDRGTGEPFF. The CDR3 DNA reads TGTGCCAGTAGTATTTGGGACAGGGGCACCGGGGAGCCGTTTTTT.

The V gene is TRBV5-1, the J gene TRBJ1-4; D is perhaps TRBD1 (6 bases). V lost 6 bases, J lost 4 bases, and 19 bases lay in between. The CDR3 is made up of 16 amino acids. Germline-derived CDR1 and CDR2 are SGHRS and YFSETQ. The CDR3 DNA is TGCGCCAGCACTCCCGGGACGGGGACAAGTAATGAAAAACTGTTTTTT. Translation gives CASTPGTGTSNEKLFF.